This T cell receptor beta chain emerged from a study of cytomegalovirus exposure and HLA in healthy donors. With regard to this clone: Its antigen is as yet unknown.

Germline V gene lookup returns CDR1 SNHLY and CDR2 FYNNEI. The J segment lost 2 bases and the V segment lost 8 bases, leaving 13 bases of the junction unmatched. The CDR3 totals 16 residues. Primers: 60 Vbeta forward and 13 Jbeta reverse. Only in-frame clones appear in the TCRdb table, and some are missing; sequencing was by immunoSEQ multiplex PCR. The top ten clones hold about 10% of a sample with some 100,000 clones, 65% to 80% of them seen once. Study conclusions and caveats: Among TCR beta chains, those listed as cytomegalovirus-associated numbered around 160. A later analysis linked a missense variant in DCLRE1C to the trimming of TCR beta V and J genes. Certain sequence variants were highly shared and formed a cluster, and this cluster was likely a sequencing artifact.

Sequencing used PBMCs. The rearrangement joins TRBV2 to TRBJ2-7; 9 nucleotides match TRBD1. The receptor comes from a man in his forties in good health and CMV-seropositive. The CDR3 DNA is TGTGCCAGCTACCCGAGCCCGGGACAGGGTGCCTACGAGCAGTACTTC. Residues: CASYPSPGQGAYEQYF.